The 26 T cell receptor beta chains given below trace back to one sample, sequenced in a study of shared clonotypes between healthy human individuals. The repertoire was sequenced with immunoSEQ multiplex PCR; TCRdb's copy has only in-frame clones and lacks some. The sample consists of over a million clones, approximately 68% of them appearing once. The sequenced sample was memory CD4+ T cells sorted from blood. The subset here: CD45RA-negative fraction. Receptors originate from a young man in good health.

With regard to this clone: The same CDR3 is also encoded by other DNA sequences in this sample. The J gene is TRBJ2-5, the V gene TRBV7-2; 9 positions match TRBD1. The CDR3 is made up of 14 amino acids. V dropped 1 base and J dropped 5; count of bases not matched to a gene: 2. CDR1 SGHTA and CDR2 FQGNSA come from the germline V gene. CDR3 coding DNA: TGTGCCAGCAGCTTAGACAGGGGGCGGGAGACCCAGTACTTC. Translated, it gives CASSLDRGRETQYF.

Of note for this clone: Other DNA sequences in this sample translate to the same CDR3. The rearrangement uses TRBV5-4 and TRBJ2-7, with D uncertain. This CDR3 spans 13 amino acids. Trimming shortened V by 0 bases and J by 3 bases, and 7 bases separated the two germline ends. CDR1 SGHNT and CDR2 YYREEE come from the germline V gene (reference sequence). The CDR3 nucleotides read TGTGCCAGCAGCTTGGGACGGAACTACGAGCAGTACTTC. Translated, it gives CASSLGRNYEQYF.

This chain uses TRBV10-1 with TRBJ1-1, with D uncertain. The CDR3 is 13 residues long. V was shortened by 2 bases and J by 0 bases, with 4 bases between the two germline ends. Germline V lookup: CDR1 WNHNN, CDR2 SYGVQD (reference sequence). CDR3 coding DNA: TGCGCCAGCAGTGAGAATATGAACACTGAAGCTTTCTTT. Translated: CASSENMNTEAFF.

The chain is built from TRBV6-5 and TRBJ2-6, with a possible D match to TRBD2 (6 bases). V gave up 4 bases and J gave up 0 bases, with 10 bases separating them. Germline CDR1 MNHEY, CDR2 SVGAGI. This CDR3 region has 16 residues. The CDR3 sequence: CASSWGRSSGANVLTF. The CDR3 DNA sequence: TGTGCCAGCAGTTGGGGGAGGAGCTCTGGGGCCAACGTCCTGACTTTC.

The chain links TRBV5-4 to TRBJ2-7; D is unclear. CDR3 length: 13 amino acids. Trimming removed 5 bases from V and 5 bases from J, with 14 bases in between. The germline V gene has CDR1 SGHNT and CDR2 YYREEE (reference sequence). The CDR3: CASRTGLMDEQYF. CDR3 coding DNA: TGTGCCAGCAGGACTGGCCTTATGGACGAGCAGTACTTC.

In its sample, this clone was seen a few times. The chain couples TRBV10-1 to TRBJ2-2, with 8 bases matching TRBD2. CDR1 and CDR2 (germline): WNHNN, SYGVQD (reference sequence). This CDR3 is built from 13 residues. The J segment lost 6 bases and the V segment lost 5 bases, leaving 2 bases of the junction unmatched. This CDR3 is CASSRTSPGELFF. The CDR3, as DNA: TGCGCCAGCAGTCGGACTAGCCCCGGGGAGCTGTTTTTT.

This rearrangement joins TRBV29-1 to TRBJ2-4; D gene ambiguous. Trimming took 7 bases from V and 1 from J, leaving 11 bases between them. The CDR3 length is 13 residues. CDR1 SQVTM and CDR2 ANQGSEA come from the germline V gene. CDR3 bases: TGCAGCGCGAGACTGGGGGCCAAAAACATTCAGTACTTC. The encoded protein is CSARLGAKNIQYF. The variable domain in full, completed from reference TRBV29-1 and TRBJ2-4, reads SAVISQKPSRDICQRGTSLTIQCQVDSQVTMMFWYRQQPGQSLTLIATANQGSEATYESGFVIDKFPISRPNLTFSTLTVSNMSPEDSSIYLCSARLGAKNIQYFGAGTRLSVL.

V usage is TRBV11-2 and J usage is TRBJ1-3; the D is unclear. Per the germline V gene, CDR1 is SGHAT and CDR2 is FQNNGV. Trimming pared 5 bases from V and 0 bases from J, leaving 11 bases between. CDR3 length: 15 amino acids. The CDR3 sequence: CASSPGLASGNTIYF. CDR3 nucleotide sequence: TGTGCCAGCAGCCCAGGACTGGCCTCTGGAAACACCATATATTTT.

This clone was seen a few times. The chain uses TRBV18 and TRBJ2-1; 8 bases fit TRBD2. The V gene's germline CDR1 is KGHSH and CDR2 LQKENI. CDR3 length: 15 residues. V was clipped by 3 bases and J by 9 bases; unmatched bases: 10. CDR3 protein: CASSPGRGGQREQFF. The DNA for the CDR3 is TGTGCCAGCTCACCGGGACGGGGGGGCCAACGTGAGCAGTTCTTC.

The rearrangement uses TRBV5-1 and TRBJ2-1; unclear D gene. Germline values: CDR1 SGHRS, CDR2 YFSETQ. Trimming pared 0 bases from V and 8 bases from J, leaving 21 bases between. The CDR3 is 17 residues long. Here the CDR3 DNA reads TGCGCCAGCAGCTTGGCCCTCCCCGGCAAATCGGGCGATGAGCAGTTCTTC. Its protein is CASSLALPGKSGDEQFF.

CDR3 protein: CASSKGTSGYQETQYF. The CDR3 DNA follows: TGTGCCAGCAGTAAGGGGACTAGCGGCTACCAAGAGACCCAGTACTTC. The V and J genes are TRBV6-6 and TRBJ2-5; 11 bases agree with TRBD2. The CDR3 contains 16 residues. Germline V gene data show CDR1 as MNHNY and CDR2 as SVGAGI (reference sequence). Trimming took 5 bases from V and 0 from J; bases not matched to a gene: 5.

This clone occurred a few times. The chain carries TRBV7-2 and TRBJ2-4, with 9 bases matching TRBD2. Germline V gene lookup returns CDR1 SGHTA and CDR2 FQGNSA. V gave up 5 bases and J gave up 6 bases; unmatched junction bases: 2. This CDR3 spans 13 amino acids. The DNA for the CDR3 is TGTGCCAGCAGCCTGACTAGCGGAAACATTCAGTACTTC. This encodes CASSLTSGNIQYF.

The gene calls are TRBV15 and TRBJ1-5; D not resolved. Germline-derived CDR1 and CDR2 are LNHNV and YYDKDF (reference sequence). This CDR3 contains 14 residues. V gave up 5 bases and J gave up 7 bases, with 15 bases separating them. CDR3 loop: CATSRVRTGQPQHF. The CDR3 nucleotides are TGTGCCACCAGCCGCGTCCGGACGGGCCAGCCCCAGCATTTT. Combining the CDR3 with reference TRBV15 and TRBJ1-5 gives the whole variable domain DAMVIQNPRYQVTQFGKPVTLSCSQTLNHNVMYWYQQKSSQAPKLLFHYYDKDFNNEADTPDNFQSRRPNTSFCFLDIRSPGLGDTAMYLCATSRVRTGQPQHFGDGTRLSIL.

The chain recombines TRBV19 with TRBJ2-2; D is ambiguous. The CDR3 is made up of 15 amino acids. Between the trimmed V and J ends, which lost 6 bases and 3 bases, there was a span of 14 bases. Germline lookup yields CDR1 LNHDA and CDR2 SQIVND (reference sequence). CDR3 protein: CASRPTQTHTGELFF. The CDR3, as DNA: TGTGCCAGTAGACCGACACAGACACACACCGGGGAGCTGTTTTTT.

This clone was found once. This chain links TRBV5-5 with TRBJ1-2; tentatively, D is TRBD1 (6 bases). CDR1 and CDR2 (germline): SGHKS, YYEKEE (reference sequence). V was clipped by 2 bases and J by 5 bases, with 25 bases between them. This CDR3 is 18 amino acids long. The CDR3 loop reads CASSFQPAGPGVGYGYTF. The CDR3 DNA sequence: TGTGCCAGCAGCTTTCAGCCGGCAGGACCAGGGGTTGGGTATGGCTACACCTTC.

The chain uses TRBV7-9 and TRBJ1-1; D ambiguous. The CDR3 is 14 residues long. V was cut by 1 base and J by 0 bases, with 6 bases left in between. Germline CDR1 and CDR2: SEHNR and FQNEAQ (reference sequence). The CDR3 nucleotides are TGTGCCAGCAGCTTAGTAACACTGAACACTGAAGCTTTCTTT. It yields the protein CASSLVTLNTEAFF.

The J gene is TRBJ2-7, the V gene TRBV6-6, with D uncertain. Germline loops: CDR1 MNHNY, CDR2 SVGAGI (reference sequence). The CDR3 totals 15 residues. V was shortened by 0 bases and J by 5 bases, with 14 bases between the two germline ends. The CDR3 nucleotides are TGTGCCAGCAGTTACTCGAGAGGTAGTGTCCACGAGCAGTACTTC. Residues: CASSYSRGSVHEQYF.

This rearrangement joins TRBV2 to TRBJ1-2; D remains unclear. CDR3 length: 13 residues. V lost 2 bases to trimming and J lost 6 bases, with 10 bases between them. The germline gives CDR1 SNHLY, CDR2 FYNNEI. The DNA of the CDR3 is TGTGCCAGCAGTGAATTGGGGTTTAATGGCTACACCTTC. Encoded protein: CASSELGFNGYTF.

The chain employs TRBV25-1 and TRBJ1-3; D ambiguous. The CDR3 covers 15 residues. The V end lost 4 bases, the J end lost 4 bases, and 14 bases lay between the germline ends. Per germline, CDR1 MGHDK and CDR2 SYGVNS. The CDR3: CASSGLDGRGNTIYF. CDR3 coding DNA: TGTGCCAGCAGTGGTCTAGACGGAAGAGGAAACACCATATATTTT.

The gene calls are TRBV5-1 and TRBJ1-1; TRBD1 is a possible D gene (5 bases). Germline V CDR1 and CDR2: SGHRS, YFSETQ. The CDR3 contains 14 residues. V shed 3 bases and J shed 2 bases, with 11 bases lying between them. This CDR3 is CASSSRGENTEAFF. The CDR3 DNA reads TGCGCCAGCAGCTCGAGGGGCGAAAACACTGAAGCTTTCTTT. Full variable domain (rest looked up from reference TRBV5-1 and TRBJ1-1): KAGVTQTPRYLIKTRGQQVTLSCSPISGHRSVSWYQQTPGQGLQFLFEYFSETQRNKGNFPGRFSGRQFSNSRSEMNVSTLELGDSALYLCASSSRGENTEAFFGQGTRLTVV.

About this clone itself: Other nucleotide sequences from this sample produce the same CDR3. The CDR3 here is CASSLDREGYTF. The CDR3 region has the DNA TGCGCCAGCAGCTTGGACAGGGAGGGCTACACCTTC. This chain connects TRBV5-1 to TRBJ1-2, with D possibly matching TRBD1 (6 bases). The CDR3 sequence is 12 residues long. The germline V gene encodes CDR1 SGHRS and CDR2 YFSETQ. With 0 bases removed from V and 8 bases from J, the gap between germline ends came to 8 bases.

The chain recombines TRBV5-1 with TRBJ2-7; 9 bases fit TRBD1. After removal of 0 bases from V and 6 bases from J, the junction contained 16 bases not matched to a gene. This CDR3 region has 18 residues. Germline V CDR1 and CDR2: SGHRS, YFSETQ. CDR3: CASSLEGPRQGVGSEQYF. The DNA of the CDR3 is TGCGCCAGCAGCTTGGAGGGTCCGAGACAGGGGGTCGGCTCCGAGCAGTACTTC.

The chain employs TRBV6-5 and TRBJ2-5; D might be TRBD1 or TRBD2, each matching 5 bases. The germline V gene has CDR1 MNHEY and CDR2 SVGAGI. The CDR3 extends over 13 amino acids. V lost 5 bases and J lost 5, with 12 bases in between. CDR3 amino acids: CASSQGRWETQYF. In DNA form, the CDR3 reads TGTGCCAGCAGTCAGGGACGCTGGGAGACCCAGTACTTC.

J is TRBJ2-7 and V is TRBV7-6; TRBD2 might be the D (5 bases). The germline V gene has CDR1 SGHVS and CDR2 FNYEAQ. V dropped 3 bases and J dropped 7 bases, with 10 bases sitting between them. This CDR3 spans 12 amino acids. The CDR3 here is CASSLEVSEQYF. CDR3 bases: TGTGCCAGCAGCTTGGAGGTTTCTGAGCAGTACTTC.

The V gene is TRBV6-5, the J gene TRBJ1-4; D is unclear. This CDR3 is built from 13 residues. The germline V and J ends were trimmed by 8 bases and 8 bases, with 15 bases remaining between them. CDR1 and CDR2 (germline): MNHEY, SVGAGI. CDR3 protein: CASSREGWEKLFF. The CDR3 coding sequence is TGTGCCAGCTCCCGGGAGGGTTGGGAAAAACTGTTTTTT.

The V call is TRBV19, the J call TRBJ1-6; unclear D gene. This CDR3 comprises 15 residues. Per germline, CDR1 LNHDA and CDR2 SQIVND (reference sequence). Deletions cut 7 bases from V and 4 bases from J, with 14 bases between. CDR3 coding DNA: TGTGCCAGTAACAGCCGGGCAGGTTATAATTCACCCCTCCACTTT. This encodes CASNSRAGYNSPLHF. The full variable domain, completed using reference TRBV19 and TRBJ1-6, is DGGITQSPKYLFRKEGQNVTLSCEQNLNHDAMYWYRQDPGQGLRLIYYSQIVNDFQKGDIAEGYSVSREKKESFPLTVTSAQKNPTAFYLCASNSRAGYNSPLHFGNGTRLTVT.